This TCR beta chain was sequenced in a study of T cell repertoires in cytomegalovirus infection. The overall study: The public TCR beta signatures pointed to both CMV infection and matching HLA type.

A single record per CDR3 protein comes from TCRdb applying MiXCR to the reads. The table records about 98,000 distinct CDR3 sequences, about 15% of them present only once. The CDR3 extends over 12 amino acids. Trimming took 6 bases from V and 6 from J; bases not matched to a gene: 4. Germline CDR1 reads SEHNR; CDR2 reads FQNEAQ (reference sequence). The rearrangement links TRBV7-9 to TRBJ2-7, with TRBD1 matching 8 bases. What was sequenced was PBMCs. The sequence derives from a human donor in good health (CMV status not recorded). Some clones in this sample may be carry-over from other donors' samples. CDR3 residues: CASRTGGSEQYF. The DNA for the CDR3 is TGTGCCAGCAGAACAGGGGGAAGCGAGCAGTACTTC.